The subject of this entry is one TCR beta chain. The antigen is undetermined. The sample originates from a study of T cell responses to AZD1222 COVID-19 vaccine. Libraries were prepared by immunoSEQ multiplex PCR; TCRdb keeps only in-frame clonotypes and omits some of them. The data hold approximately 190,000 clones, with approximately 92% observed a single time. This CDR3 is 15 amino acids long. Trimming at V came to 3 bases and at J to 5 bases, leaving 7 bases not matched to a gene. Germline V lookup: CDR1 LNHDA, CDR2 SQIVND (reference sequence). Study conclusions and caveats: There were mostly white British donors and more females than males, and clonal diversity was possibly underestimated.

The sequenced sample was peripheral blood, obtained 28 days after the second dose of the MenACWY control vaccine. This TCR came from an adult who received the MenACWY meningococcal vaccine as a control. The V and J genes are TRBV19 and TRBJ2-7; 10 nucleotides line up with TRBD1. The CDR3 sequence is CASSMTGTGDHEQYF. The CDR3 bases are TGTGCCAGTAGTATGACCGGGACAGGGGACCACGAGCAGTACTTC.